The entry below describes one T cell receptor beta chain. Its antigen is currently unknown. The sample belongs to a study of T cell responses to AZD1222 COVID-19 vaccine. Whole-study findings and limits: Clonal diversity may have been underestimated, and the donors were mostly white British, with more females than males. Repertoires in all cases were sampled only once the peak T cell response had passed. Spike-specific TCR repertoires showed rising breadth and depth after two AZD1222 doses. Only six or seven AZD1222 recipients tested seropositive at baseline.

Sequenced by immunoSEQ multiplex PCR; TCRdb stores in-frame clones only, minus some. The sample yields about 150,000 clones, less than 95% seen once. The clonotype was recovered from an adult in good health. Sequencing used peripheral blood, obtained on day 0 of AZD1222 vaccination.

The DNA for the CDR3 is TGTGCCAGCAGTTTTAGCGGGAGCACCTACGAGCAGTACTTC. Amino acids: CASSFSGSTYEQYF. The gene calls are TRBV27 and TRBJ2-7; 9 bases are shared with TRBD2. V shed 3 bases and J 2 bases; nucleotides not matched to a gene: 2. The germline V gene has CDR1 MNHEY and CDR2 SMNVEV (reference sequence). CDR3 length: 14 amino acids.